These T cell receptor beta chains were read from a single sample in a study of cytomegalovirus exposure and HLA in healthy donors. Sequencing used immunoSEQ multiplex PCR; TCRdb keeps in-frame clones, though not all of them. Altogether 100,000 to 150,000 clones are present, more than 80% being singletons, with the ten largest covering 5.5% to 7.5%. The specimen sequenced was PBMCs. Receptor source: a woman aged 40 to 50 in good health and CMV-seropositive. CDR3s leave out the opening cysteine and the closing phenylalanine or tryptophan. Fields, in order: clone size, J gene, V gene, CDR3 protein. Clone size appears in some rows only: once, few, many, or a class for an expanded clone.

.	.	TRBV13	ASSLVWGGVYEQY
once	TRBJ2-7	TRBV18	ASSPGTSTNEQY
.	TRBJ2-7	TRBV5-5	ASNYQTSGSYEQY
.	TRBJ2-6	TRBV5-4	ASTPGRQSGANVLT
.	TRBJ2-7	TRBV5-1	ASSLAQGIYEQY
.	TRBJ2-1	TRBV29-1	SVHGTTNNEQF
.	TRBJ1-6	TRBV30	AWSAQTVGNSPLH
.	TRBJ2-7	TRBV28	ASSINRVALI
.	TRBJ2-1	TRBV5-5	ASSPSVASGGDNEQF
once	TRBJ2-7	TRBV12-5	ASGLVLPRHRYEQY
.	TRBJ2-1	TRBV5-4	ASSLGGGTYNEQF
.	TRBJ2-7	TRBV28	ASGQWTRAPYEQY
.	TRBJ2-1	TRBV5-1	ASRGGEGNEQF
.	TRBJ2-3	TRBV19	ASSISSGLATSTDTQY
few	TRBJ1-5	TRBV6-1	ASSEAGGNQPQH
.	TRBJ1-1	TRBV27	ASSLLAGMNTEAF
.	TRBJ2-1	TRBV10-2	ASSAPDRVHEQF
.	TRBJ2-1	TRBV19	ASSTPGLAGLNEQF
.	TRBJ2-2	TRBV7-3	ASSPAWAGGAGELF
.	TRBJ2-5	TRBV19	ASQGWETQY
few	TRBJ2-5	TRBV19	ASSSQGQETQY
.	TRBJ2-7	TRBV7-2	ASSLGTGIHEQY
.	TRBJ2-1	TRBV29-1	SVPPLASNEQF
.	TRBJ2-1	TRBV9	ASSPSVREDEQF
.	TRBJ2-7	TRBV2	ASSGTSHYEQY
.	TRBJ2-1	TRBV11-3	ASSSPTSGSRHEQF
.	TRBJ2-1	TRBV27	ASSWDRAYNEQF
.	TRBJ2-3	TRBV2	ASTLTSDLGADTQY
.	TRBJ2-7	TRBV5-1	ASSLEGGLTPNIGEQY
once	TRBJ2-7	TRBV5-6	ASRRTGGGRYEQY
.	TRBJ1-1	TRBV19	ASSISGYTEAF
few	TRBJ2-7	TRBV18	ASSPSGTGGFYEQY
.	TRBJ2-7	TRBV29-1	SVDLPGLAGEYEQY
.	TRBJ1-1	TRBV28	ASSLIRQNTEAF
.	TRBJ1-1	TRBV5-1	ASSSDRGLSTEAF
.	TRBJ2-1	TRBV7-8	ASSLVRYNEQF
.	TRBJ2-3	TRBV5-1	ASSYGQADTDTQY
.	TRBJ2-3	TRBV29-1	SVGQGRPGDTQY
.	TRBJ1-5	TRBV14	ASSLGGGQPQH
.	TRBJ1-2	TRBV2	ASSPTGGDGYT
.	TRBJ1-2	TRBV6-1	ASSDSGGGALAGYT
.	TRBJ1-2	TRBV6-6	ASSNRDRGLGYT
.	TRBJ2-2	TRBV29-1	SASQFSGELF
.	TRBJ1-1	TRBV29-1	SVESRSTEAF
.	TRBJ2-2	TRBV7-9	ASRSTGNTGELF
.	TRBJ2-1	TRBV28	ASSFWTGKGHNEQF
.	TRBJ2-7	TRBV7-8	ASSTNSGGAREQY
.	TRBJ2-2	TRBV7-9	ASSLIGQENTGELF
.	TRBJ1-1	TRBV27	ASSPWGGNTEAF
.	TRBJ2-1	TRBV11-3	ASSLDRLAGYNEQF
few	TRBJ2-5	TRBV11-2	ASSPRQGVIHQETQY
.	TRBJ2-7	TRBV4-1	ASSQGAGISYEQY
.	TRBJ2-2	TRBV6-5	ASIPSAGNTGELF
.	TRBJ2-1	TRBV11-2	ASRLLRGTSGGVSAEQF
.	TRBJ1-1	TRBV29-1	SVEDSVYSLNTEAF
.	TRBJ2-7	TRBV29-1	SVEDSTGARYEQY
.	TRBJ1-2	TRBV14	ASSPRDYGYT